This TCR beta chain appears in the sequencing data of a study of PD-1 blockade in classical Hodgkin lymphoma. As for the study in general: Intravenous infusions of nivolumab 3 mg/kg reached patients every 2 weeks.

Measured with immunoSEQ multiplex PCR; TCRdb has only the in-frame clones, and not every one. The sample contains more than 140,000 clones, 78% of which appear only once. Note on this clone: Its antigen is still unknown.

Each patient's relapse followed autologous stem cell transplantation, and brentuximab vedotin exposure varied. Per the germline V gene, CDR1 is SGHDT and CDR2 is YYEEEE. The V gene end was trimmed by 6 bases and the J gene end by 5 bases; junction bases not matched to a gene: 20. This CDR3 spans 18 amino acids. The study's findings and limits: The causes of the repertoire differences, possibly disease activity or prior therapy, remain undefined. Newly diagnosed patients reportedly had lower baseline TCR diversity than healthy donors.

This receptor was obtained from a human donor with classical Hodgkin lymphoma. The specimen was peripheral blood mononuclear cells (PBMCs), collected before the second cycle of nivolumab. The chain links TRBV5-6 to TRBJ1-2; 9 bases line up with TRBD1. The CDR3 sequence: CASTHRGRIALLGYGYTF. The CDR3 nucleotides are TGTGCCAGCACTCACAGGGGGCGGATTGCTCTCCTGGGGTATGGCTACACCTTC.